The 27 T cell receptor beta chains listed next were all sequenced from one sample in a study of T-cell reconstitution after alpha-beta-depleted transplantation in children. This sample's TCRbeta library carried unique molecular identifier barcodes. TCRdb re-called the PCR reads with MiXCR, one entry per CDR3 protein. The profile shows roughly 610,000 distinct CDR3 sequences, about 10% of them singletons. The sample here was PBMCs from the stem cell graft donor, taken from the stem cell graft. These receptors all come from a human donor who donated a stem cell graft to a child with acute myeloid leukemia.

This chain connects TRBV21-1 to TRBJ2-4. TRBV21-1 is a documented pseudogene. The CDR3 totals 17 residues. This chain's CDR3 is CASSKGDSMLAKNIQYF. The CDR3 nucleotides read TGTGCCAGCAGCAAAGGGGATTCCATGCTCGCCAAAAACATTCAGTACTTC.

This clonotype was observed a handful of times. The gene calls are TRBV18 and TRBJ2-1; D assignment may be TRBD1 or TRBD2 (5 bases each). This CDR3 contains 15 residues. Germline values: CDR1 KGHSH, CDR2 LQKENI. V was trimmed by 2 bases and J by 4 bases, leaving 12 bases between them. The CDR3 protein is CASSPGDGWYNEQFF. In DNA form, the CDR3 reads TGTGCCAGCTCACCAGGGGACGGATGGTACAATGAGCAGTTCTTC.

This clonotype appeared a few times. The chain joins TRBV29-1 to TRBJ2-2; TRBD2 agrees at 8 bases. CDR1 SQVTM and CDR2 ANQGSEA come from the germline V gene. Unmatched junction bases numbered 5, after V lost 7 bases and J lost 10 bases. The CDR3 is 11 amino acids. The CDR3 nucleotides are TGCAGCGGCGGCGGGGGGCTGGAGCTGTTTTTT. Its translation: CSGGGGLELFF.

This clonotype was counted ten times or more. V is TRBV14 and J is TRBJ1-4, with D perhaps matching TRBD1 (5 bases). V lost 5 bases, J lost 13 bases, and 17 bases lay in between. The CDR3 extends over 13 amino acids. Germline CDR1 and CDR2: SGHDN and FVKESK. CDR3 coding DNA: TGTGCCAGCAGCACACGACACGGGGGAGGACTGTTTTTT. The encoded protein is CASSTRHGGGLFF.

Only a few counts were recorded for this clonotype. The CDR3 reads CAISSSGSEQYF. CDR3 nucleotide sequence: TGTGCCATCAGCTCTAGCGGGAGTGAACAGTATTTT. The chain joins TRBV10-3 to TRBJ2-3; 10 bases agree with TRBD2. Looked up from germline, CDR1 is ENHRY and CDR2 is SYGVKD. Trimming took 6 bases from V and 12 from J; bases not matched to a gene: 6. The CDR3 contains 12 residues.

V and J are TRBV28 and TRBJ2-3; 12 bases are shared with TRBD2. The V segment lost 2 bases and the J segment 5 bases; nucleotides outside the gene matches: 11. Germline assignment: CDR1 MDHEN and CDR2 SYDVKM. The CDR3 spans 18 residues. The CDR3 DNA sequence: TGTGCCAGCAGTTTAACTAGCGGGAGGATTGAGAGGGGAGATACGCAGTATTTT. This codes for CASSLTSGRIERGDTQYF.

In its sample, this clonotype was seen a few times. The chain employs TRBV5-1 and TRBJ2-7; D remains ambiguous. The germline V gene has CDR1 SGHRS and CDR2 YFSETQ. V lost 4 bases and J lost 3, with 11 bases in between. This CDR3 contains 13 residues. DNA for the CDR3: TGCGCCAGCAGCATGGGCCCCTACTACGAGCAGTACTTC. As protein: CASSMGPYYEQYF.

The rearrangement uses TRBV20-1 and TRBJ2-1; D possibly matches TRBD1 or TRBD2 (5 bases each). The CDR3 is 13 amino acids. Looked up from germline, CDR1 is DFQATT and CDR2 is SNEGSKA (reference sequence). V lost 7 bases and J lost 2, with 12 bases in between. The CDR3 DNA follows: TGCAGTGAGCCCGGGACCGCCTACAATGAGCAGTTCTTC. This encodes CSEPGTAYNEQFF.

This rearrangement joins TRBV20-1 to TRBJ2-1; no reliable D call. The CDR3 totals 14 residues. V lost 5 bases, J lost 6 bases, and 17 bases lay in between. Germline V gene lookup returns CDR1 DFQATT and CDR2 SNEGSKA (reference sequence). The CDR3 loop is CSADLDGLGNEQFF. The DNA for the CDR3 is TGCAGTGCTGACCTCGACGGGTTGGGCAATGAGCAGTTCTTC.

The chain couples TRBV29-1 to TRBJ2-7; weak D call: TRBD2 (6 bases). V was clipped by 5 bases and J by 0 bases, with 11 bases between them. Germline-derived CDR1 and CDR2 are SQVTM and ANQGSEA. CDR3 length: 13 amino acids. The CDR3 loop reads CSVRGSGSYEQYF. DNA for the CDR3: TGCAGCGTTCGGGGGTCTGGCTCCTACGAGCAGTACTTC.

This clonotype showed up just a few times. This chain uses TRBV20-1 with TRBJ2-1, with a weak D call TRBD2 (6 bases). CDR1 is DFQATT, CDR2 SNEGSKA, per germline (reference sequence). This CDR3 region has 15 residues. V lost 3 bases and J 0 bases, leaving 12 bases between the germline ends. CDR3 sequence: CSASRDFGSYNEQFF. The CDR3 DNA reads TGCAGTGCTAGCCGGGACTTTGGCTCCTACAATGAGCAGTTCTTC.

The chain links TRBV16 to TRBJ1-3; no firm D call. The V and J ends lost 2 bases and 0 bases respectively, with 5 bases between them. There are 14 residues in the CDR3. Germline V gene sequence: CDR1 KGHSY, CDR2 FQNENV. DNA for the CDR3: TGTGCCAGCAGCCAAGGTTACTCTGGAAACACCATATATTTT. Protein sequence: CASSQGYSGNTIYF.

Remarks on this clonotype: Mismatch with germline at one junction end may stem from a read error. The chain employs TRBV6-5 and TRBJ2-7; D uncertain. Germline V gene data show CDR1 as MNHEY and CDR2 as SVGAGI. The CDR3 is 13 residues long. The CDR3 loop is CASSYSGSYDQYF. The CDR3 DNA reads as TGTGCCAGCAGTTACTCGGGATCCTACGATCAGTACTTC.

In its sample, this clonotype was seen many times. J is TRBJ2-5 and V is TRBV21-1; no check of the table's D call, TRBD2, against the DNA was made. TRBV21-1 has pseudogene status. The CDR3 contains 18 residues. CDR3 nucleotide sequence: TGTGCCAGCAGCAAAGGGACCGGAGAGGGCTGGTTTCGAGAGACCCAGTACTTC. Translation gives CASSKGTGEGWFRETQYF.

This sequence joins TRBV27 and TRBJ2-1, with unresolved D. Germline-derived CDR1 and CDR2 are MNHEY and SMNVEV (reference sequence). V lost 5 bases to trimming and J lost 2 bases, with 13 bases between them. The CDR3 has 15 residues. In DNA, the CDR3 is TGTGCCAGCAGTCCGCTCGACCGGACCTACAATGAGCAGTTCTTC. This translates into CASSPLDRTYNEQFF.

In this sample, this clonotype turned up many times. This sequence joins TRBV6-2 or TRBV6-3 and TRBJ2-1, with no clear D. Germline assignment: CDR1 MNHEY and CDR2 SVGEGT. Trimming took off 3 bases at V and 9 bases at J, with 15 bases between the two ends. This CDR3 contains 14 residues. The DNA for the CDR3 is TGTGCCAGCAGTTATAGTCAGCTTGCACTTGAGCAGTTCTTC. Protein product: CASSYSQLALEQFF.

V gene TRBV9 combines with J gene TRBJ2-3, with 11 nucleotides matching TRBD2. Germline assignment: CDR1 SGDLS and CDR2 YYNGEE. The junction had 5 bases not matched to a gene; V was cut back by 3 bases and J by 5 bases. This CDR3 is built from 15 residues. This chain's CDR3 is CASSGLAGLGDTQYF. For the CDR3, the DNA is TGTGCCAGCAGCGGACTAGCGGGATTGGGAGATACGCAGTATTTT.

Only a few counts were recorded for this clonotype. The V gene is TRBV7-2, the J gene TRBJ1-3, with unresolved D. The CDR3 length is 16 residues. V lost 1 base, J lost 0 bases, and 10 bases lay in between. Germline CDR1 SGHTA, CDR2 FQGNSA. DNA of the CDR3: TGTGCCAGCAGCTTAGGAGCGCTAGGCTCTGGAAACACCATATATTTT. It yields the protein CASSLGALGSGNTIYF.

This clonotype was seen more than once but under ten times. The chain has TRBV5-4 and TRBJ2-7; 9 bases are a match to TRBD1. Losses at the gene ends were 4 bases for V and 3 bases for J; bases not matched to a gene: 11. CDR1 SGHNT and CDR2 YYREEE come from the germline V gene (reference sequence). This CDR3 region has 16 residues. In DNA, the CDR3 is TGTGCCAGCAGCCATAGACCCGGGACAGGGTTCTACGAGCAGTACTTC. Translating gives CASSHRPGTGFYEQYF.

This clonotype was observed a single time. The J gene is TRBJ2-3, the V gene TRBV15; 9 nucleotides match TRBD2. Germline CDR1 LNHNV, CDR2 YYDKDF (reference sequence). The CDR3 sequence is 22 residues long. Trimming took 8 bases from V and 0 from J; bases not matched to a gene: 27. The CDR3 loop is CATETKVLAGPPPRPSTDTQYF. CDR3 sequence (DNA): TGTGCCACCGAGACCAAGGTACTAGCGGGCCCACCACCTAGACCTAGCACAGATACGCAGTATTTT. The variable domain in full, completed from reference TRBV15 and TRBJ2-3, reads DAMVIQNPRYQVTQFGKPVTLSCSQTLNHNVMYWYQQKSSQAPKLLFHYYDKDFNNEADTPDNFQSRRPNTSFCFLDIRSPGLGDTAMYLCATETKVLAGPPPRPSTDTQYFGPGTRLTVL.

The chain employs TRBV4-1 and TRBJ2-7; 13 bases map to TRBD2. Looked up from germline, CDR1 is MGHRA and CDR2 is YSYEKL. V shed 3 bases and J 6 bases; nucleotides not matched to a gene: 8. The CDR3 totals 16 residues. For the CDR3, the DNA is TGCGCCAGCAGCCAGACCGGGACTAGCGGGAATGGCGAGCAGTACTTC. Translation gives CASSQTGTSGNGEQYF.

In the case of this clonotype: At one boundary the junction diverges from the germline segment, which might be a read error. This sequence joins TRBV25-1 and TRBJ2-1, with a tentative D call TRBD1 (5 bases). The CDR3 is 14 residues long. Germline assignment: CDR1 MGHDK and CDR2 SYGVNS. This CDR3 is CASQAQGKYKEQFF. The CDR3 DNA reads TGTGCCAGTCAGGCCCAGGGCAAGTACAAGGAGCAGTTCTTC.

This clonotype was seen a handful of times. This chain uses TRBV12-3 or TRBV12-4 with TRBJ1-3; no reliable D call. The CDR3 consists of 14 residues. V lost 1 base and J 3 bases, leaving 7 bases between the germline ends. DNA of the CDR3: TGTGCCAGCAGTTTAGGGATAAATGGAAACACCATATATTTT. Protein: CASSLGINGNTIYF.

The J gene is TRBJ2-3, the V gene TRBV6-1; no clear D gene. CDR1 is MNHNS, CDR2 SASEGT, per germline. The CDR3 extends over 16 amino acids. The germline V and J ends were trimmed by 6 bases and 0 bases, with 16 bases remaining between them. The CDR3 DNA reads TGTGCCAGCAGGTTGCGGCAGCCGGCTAGCACAGATACGCAGTATTTT. Amino acids: CASRLRQPASTDTQYF.

CDR3 sequence reads: CASSQESAADIYGYTF. CDR3 in DNA: TGTGCCAGCAGCCAAGAATCTGCGGCAGATATCTATGGCTACACCTTC. V usage is TRBV3-1 and J usage is TRBJ1-2, with D uncertain. This CDR3 is 16 amino acids long. Germline V CDR1 and CDR2: LGHDT, YNNKEL (reference sequence). V lost 0 bases and J 4 bases, leaving 15 bases between the germline ends.

The rearrangement joins TRBV3-1 to TRBJ2-5; D is possibly TRBD1 (6 bases). V gave up 4 bases and J gave up 2 bases, with 17 bases separating them. This CDR3 region has 16 residues. Germline CDR1 is LGHDT and CDR2 is YNNKEL (reference sequence). CDR3 sequence (DNA): TGTGCCAGCAGCCTGAAAAGGGGCACAGGGCAAGAGACCCAGTACTTC. Protein sequence: CASSLKRGTGQETQYF.

This clonotype was detected ten times or more. The J gene is TRBJ2-1, the V gene TRBV20-1; 8 bases match TRBD2. CDR1 is DFQATT and CDR2 is SNEGSKA in the germline V gene (reference sequence). There are 15 residues in the CDR3. The J segment lost 5 bases and the V segment lost 4 bases, leaving 10 bases of the junction unmatched. DNA for the CDR3: TGCAGTGCTAAGGTGCTACTAGCGGACAACAATGAGCAGTTCTTC. Its translation is CSAKVLLADNNEQFF.